A single sample is the source of the 19 T cell receptor beta chains below, sequenced in a study of immune heterogeneity within non-small cell lung tumors. Multiplex PCR relied on 32 V and 13 J primers to amplify TCR beta CDR3. Using its own MiXCR run on the multiplex PCR reads, TCRdb lists one record per CDR3 protein. The sample has tens of thousands of distinct CDR3 sequences, around 28% seen once. Template input was genomic DNA from bulk tumor (600 ng per sample). Several spatially distant biopsies were obtained per primary tumor intraoperatively. Patients underwent curative surgery for non-small cell lung cancer (untreated and newly diagnosed). Material for sequencing was lung tumor tissue. The receptors were gathered from a man aged 40-49 years with non-small cell lung cancer.

In its sample, this clonotype was seen many times. The V and J genes are TRBV12-3 or TRBV12-4 and TRBJ2-3; maybe TRBD2 (6 bases). CDR3 size: 14 residues. V was clipped by 6 bases and J by 4 bases, with 14 bases between them. CDR3 in amino acids: CASSYSGGSDTQYF. In nucleotides, the CDR3 is TGTGCCAGCAGCTACTCCGGGGGTTCAGATACGCAGTATTTT.

The chain uses TRBV24-1 and TRBJ2-1, with 12 bases lining up with TRBD2. The CDR3 spans 18 residues. J was trimmed by 0 bases and V by 4 bases; bases with no gene match: 6. Germline CDR1 is KGHDR and CDR2 is SFDVKD. The CDR3 loop reads CATSDPGLAGSSYNEQFF. The CDR3 bases are TGTGCCACCAGTGACCCCGGACTAGCGGGAAGCTCCTACAATGAGCAGTTCTTC.

This clonotype occurred many times. The J gene is TRBJ2-7, the V gene TRBV11-2, with 9 nucleotides matching TRBD1. Trimming cost V 4 bases and J 4 bases; bases outside gene matches: 2. The CDR3 covers 13 residues. Germline CDR1 reads SGHAT; CDR2 reads FQNNGV. CDR3 residues: CASSSGQGYEQYF. DNA of the CDR3: TGTGCCAGCAGCTCGGGACAGGGATACGAGCAGTACTTC.

On this clonotype itself: The junction differs from germline at one of its ends, possibly a read error. The genes are TRBV7-9 and TRBJ2-3; 12 bases are a match to TRBD2. The CDR3 length is 15 residues. Per the germline V gene, CDR1 is SEHNR and CDR2 is FQNEAQ (reference sequence). The CDR3 region has the DNA TGTGCCAGCAGCATACTAGCGGGAGGAACAGGTACGCAGTATTTT. Translating gives CASSILAGGTGTQYF.

This clonotype was seen ten or more times. V gene TRBV20-1 combines with J gene TRBJ1-2; 9 nucleotides line up with TRBD1. Germline V CDR1 and CDR2: DFQATT, SNEGSKA (reference sequence). CDR3 size: 13 residues. V shed 6 bases and J 13 bases; nucleotides not matched to a gene: 15. This chain's CDR3 is CSAPPTGGLLGTF. The CDR3 DNA follows: TGCAGTGCACCCCCGACAGGGGGACTTTTGGGCACCTTC.

This clonotype was observed many times. The chain carries TRBV3-1 and TRBJ1-3; D is unclear. Germline assignment: CDR1 LGHDT and CDR2 YNNKEL (reference sequence). CDR3 length equals 15 residues. V was cut by 1 base and J by 0 bases, with 7 bases left in between. Written as DNA, the CDR3 is TGTGCCAGCAGCCAAGGCAGGATCTCTGGAAACACCATATATTTT. Protein sequence: CASSQGRISGNTIYF.

With respect to this clonotype: A read error may account for a junction end that differs from germline. This chain joins TRBV7-9 and TRBJ2-4; possible D gene TRBD1, 6 bases. Germline CDR1 and CDR2: SEHNR and FQNEAQ (reference sequence). The CDR3 contains 18 residues. The CDR3 DNA follows: TGTGCCAGGAGCTTAGCTAGTAATCGGGGACAAGCCAAAAACATTCAGTACTTC. This sequence encodes CARSLASNRGQAKNIQYF.

This clonotype was counted ten times or more. The chain uses TRBV19 and TRBJ1-1, with D uncertain. The germline V gene encodes CDR1 LNHDA and CDR2 SQIVND (reference sequence). The CDR3 length is 13 residues. The ends were cut back, 7 bases at V and 1 base at J, with 10 bases in the middle. The CDR3 loop is CASKEERNTEAFF. The CDR3 coding sequence is TGTGCCAGTAAGGAGGAGAGGAACACTGAAGCTTTCTTT. Using reference TRBV19 and TRBJ1-1 for the parts outside the CDR3, the full variable domain is DGGITQSPKYLFRKEGQNVTLSCEQNLNHDAMYWYRQDPGQGLRLIYYSQIVNDFQKGDIAEGYSVSREKKESFPLTVTSAQKNPTAFYLCASKEERNTEAFFGQGTRLTVV.

This clonotype has a count of ten or more. The chain joins TRBV3-2 to TRBJ2-7. TRBV3-2 has pseudogene status. This CDR3 region has 12 residues. CDR3 nucleotide sequence: TGTGCCAGCAGCCAAGAAGGGTACGAGCAGTACTTC. As protein: CASSQEGYEQYF.

This clonotype turned up a few times. CDR3 sequence reads: CASSLSGTSGVRDEQFF. The CDR3 DNA is TGTGCCAGCAGTTTATCGGGGACTAGCGGGGTCCGGGATGAGCAGTTCTTC. The V and J genes are TRBV27 and TRBJ2-1, with TRBD2 identical over 13 bases. J was trimmed by 8 bases and V by 0 bases; bases with no gene match: 7. Germline V gene sequence: CDR1 MNHEY, CDR2 SMNVEV (reference sequence). The CDR3 runs 17 residues.

In this sample, this clonotype turned up many times. This chain connects TRBV7-2 to TRBJ2-1; 14 positions agree with TRBD2. This CDR3 has 16 amino acids. Unmatched junction bases numbered 9, after V lost 5 bases and J lost 9 bases. The germline V gene has CDR1 SGHTA and CDR2 FQGNSA. CDR3 amino acids: CASSQGLAGVLSEQFF. Written as DNA, the CDR3 is TGTGCCAGCAGCCAGGGACTAGCGGGAGTTCTCAGTGAGCAGTTCTTC.

This clonotype was seen at least ten times. The chain employs TRBV6-1 and TRBJ1-3; D not resolved. Between the trimmed V and J ends, which lost 8 bases and 0 bases, there was a span of 8 bases. The CDR3 covers 13 residues. In germline, CDR1 is MNHNS, CDR2 SASEGT. For the CDR3, the DNA is TGTGCCAGCCAGGTAGCCTCTGGAAACACCATATATTTT. It translates to CASQVASGNTIYF.

Ten or more counts support this clonotype. The V gene is TRBV20-1, the J gene TRBJ1-2; TRBD1 matches 7 bases. The CDR3 runs to 13 residues. Trimming took 6 bases from V and 7 from J; bases not matched to a gene: 11. From germline, CDR1 is DFQATT and CDR2 SNEGSKA (reference sequence). CDR3 in amino acids: CSAHEKGAGGYTF. The DNA of the CDR3 is TGCAGTGCCCACGAGAAGGGGGCTGGTGGCTACACCTTC.

Points on this clonotype: It may be a read error: a sequence one base away is much more abundant. This sequence joins TRBV24-1 and TRBJ1-2; D is uncertain. Germline values: CDR1 KGHDR, CDR2 SFDVKD. The V and J ends lost 1 base and 4 bases respectively, with 9 bases between them. CDR3 size: 14 residues. The CDR3, as DNA: TGTGCCACCAGTGATTTCGATGCGTCCTATGGCTACACCTTC. Translating gives CATSDFDASYGYTF.

There are a few counts of this clonotype. The chain couples TRBV11-3 to TRBJ2-3; D possibly corresponds to TRBD1 (6 bases). The germline V gene encodes CDR1 SGHNT and CDR2 YENEEA. CDR3 length: 13 residues. Trimming took off 7 bases at V and 3 bases at J, with 11 bases between the two ends. The CDR3 loop reads CASTGQSTDTQYF. The CDR3 region has the DNA TGTGCCAGCACAGGACAGTCGACAGATACGCAGTATTTT.

This chain connects TRBV5-4 to TRBJ1-2; 7 bases match TRBD1. Germline V gene sequence: CDR1 SGHNT, CDR2 YYREEE (reference sequence). V was pared by 2 bases and J by 7 bases, with 5 bases of the junction left unmatched. The CDR3 sequence is 13 residues long. CDR3 sequence: CASSLLDRVGYTF. CDR3 DNA sequence: TGTGCCAGCAGCTTACTTGACAGGGTTGGCTACACCTTC.

This chain joins TRBV4-2 and TRBJ2-1; D call uncertain. Between the trimmed V and J ends, which lost 6 bases and 9 bases, there was a span of 21 bases. The CDR3 contains 15 residues. Germline loops: CDR1 LGHNA, CDR2 YNFKEQ. The CDR3 region has the DNA TGTGCCAGCAGTCTATCAGCTGGTTTTTTTAGTGAGCAGTTCTTC. Translating gives CASSLSAGFFSEQFF.

This chain joins TRBV12-3 or TRBV12-4 and TRBJ2-1; 13 bases fit TRBD2. This CDR3 is 15 amino acids long. Trimming took 5 bases from V and 9 from J; bases not matched to a gene: 7. The CDR3 bases are TGTGCCAGCAGTCCACTAGCGGGAGGGCCCTTTGAGCAGTTCTTC. Encoded protein: CASSPLAGGPFEQFF.

This clonotype was picked up many times. The chain links TRBV27 to TRBJ2-1, with 7 nucleotides matching TRBD1. The CDR3 runs 13 residues. Looked up from germline, CDR1 is MNHEY and CDR2 is SMNVEV (reference sequence). V lost 3 bases and J lost 9; bases outside the gene matches: 5. The CDR3: CASSFLGTVEQFF. DNA of the CDR3: TGTGCCAGCAGTTTTCTCGGGACAGTTGAGCAGTTCTTC.